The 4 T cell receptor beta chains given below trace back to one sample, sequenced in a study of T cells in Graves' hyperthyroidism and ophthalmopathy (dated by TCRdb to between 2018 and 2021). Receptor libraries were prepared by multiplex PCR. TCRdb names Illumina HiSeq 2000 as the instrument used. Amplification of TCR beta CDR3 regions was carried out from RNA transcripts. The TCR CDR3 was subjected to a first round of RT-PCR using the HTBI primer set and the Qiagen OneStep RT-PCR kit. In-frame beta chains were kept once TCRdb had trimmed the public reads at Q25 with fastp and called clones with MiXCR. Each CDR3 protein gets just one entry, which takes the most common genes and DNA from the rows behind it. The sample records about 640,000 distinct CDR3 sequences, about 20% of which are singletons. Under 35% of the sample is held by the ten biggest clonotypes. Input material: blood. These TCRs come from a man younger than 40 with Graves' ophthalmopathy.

DNA of the CDR3: TGTGCCAGCAGTTTGTCAGGGTTTAGGGGAGACGAGCAGTACTTC. It codes for CASSLSGFRGDEQYF. V is TRBV27 and J is TRBJ2-7; D possibly uses TRBD1 or TRBD2 (5 bases each). From germline, CDR1 is MNHEY and CDR2 SMNVEV (reference sequence). The CDR3 length is 15 residues. Trimming stripped 3 bases from V and 5 bases from J, with 17 bases between.

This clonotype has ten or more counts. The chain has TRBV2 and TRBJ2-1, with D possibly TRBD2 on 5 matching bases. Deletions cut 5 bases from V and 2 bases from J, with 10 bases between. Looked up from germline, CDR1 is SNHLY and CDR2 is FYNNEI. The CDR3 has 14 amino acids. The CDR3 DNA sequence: TGTGCCAGCAGTATCGGGGAGACCTACAATGAGCAGTTCTTC. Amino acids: CASSIGETYNEQFF. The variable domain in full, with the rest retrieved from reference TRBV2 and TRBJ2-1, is EPEVTQTPSHQVTQMGQEVILRCVPISNHLYFYWYRQILGQKVEFLVSFYNNEISEKSEIFDDQFSVERPDGSNFTLKIRSTKLEDSAMYFCASSIGETYNEQFFGPGTRLTVL.

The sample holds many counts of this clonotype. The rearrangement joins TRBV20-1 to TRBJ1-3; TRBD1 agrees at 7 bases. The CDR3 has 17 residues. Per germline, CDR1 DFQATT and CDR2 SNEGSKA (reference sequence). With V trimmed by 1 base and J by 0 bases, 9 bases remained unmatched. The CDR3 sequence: CSARGFGTDSSGNTIYF. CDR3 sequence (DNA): TGCAGTGCTAGAGGTTTCGGGACAGACAGCTCTGGAAACACCATATATTTT.

CDR3 DNA sequence: TGTGCCAGCAGCTTGTGGGACAGGACGAACACCGGGGAGCTGTTTTTT. Translation gives CASSLWDRTNTGELFF. The chain employs TRBV11-2 and TRBJ2-2, with 8 bases fitting TRBD1. Unmatched junction bases numbered 3, after V lost 3 bases and J lost 0 bases. The CDR3 spans 16 residues. The germline CDR1 and CDR2 sequences are SGHAT and FQNNGV.